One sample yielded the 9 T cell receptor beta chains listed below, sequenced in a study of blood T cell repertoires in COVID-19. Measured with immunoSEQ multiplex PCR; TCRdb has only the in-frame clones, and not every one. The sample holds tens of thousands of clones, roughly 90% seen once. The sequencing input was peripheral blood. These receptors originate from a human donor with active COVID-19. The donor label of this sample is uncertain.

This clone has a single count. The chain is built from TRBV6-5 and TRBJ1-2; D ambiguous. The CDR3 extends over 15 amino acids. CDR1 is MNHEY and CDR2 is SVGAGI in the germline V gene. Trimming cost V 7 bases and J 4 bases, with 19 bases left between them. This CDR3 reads CASTPLQTRGYGYTF. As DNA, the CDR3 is TGTGCCAGCACCCCTTTACAGACACGGGGCTATGGCTACACCTTC.

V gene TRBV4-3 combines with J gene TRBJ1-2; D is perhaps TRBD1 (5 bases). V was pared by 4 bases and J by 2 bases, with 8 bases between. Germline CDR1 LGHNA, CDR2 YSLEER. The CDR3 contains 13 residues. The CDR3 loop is CASSRGGNYGYTF. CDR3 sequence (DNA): TGCGCCAGCAGCCGGGGGGGAAACTATGGCTACACCTTC.

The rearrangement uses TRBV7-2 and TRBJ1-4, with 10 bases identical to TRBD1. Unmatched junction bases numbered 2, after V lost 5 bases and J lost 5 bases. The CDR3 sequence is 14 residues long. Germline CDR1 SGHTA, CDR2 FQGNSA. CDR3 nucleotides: TGTGCCAGCAGCACGGACAGGGGGAATGAAAAACTGTTTTTT. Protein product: CASSTDRGNEKLFF. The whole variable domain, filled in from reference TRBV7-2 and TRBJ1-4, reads GAGVSQSPSNKVTEKGKDVELRCDPISGHTALYWYRQSLGQGLEFLIYFQGNSAPDKSGLPSDRFSAERTGGSVSTLTIQRTQQEDSAVYLCASSTDRGNEKLFFGSGTQLSVL.

The CDR3 is CASSLGQGLGGELFF. The CDR3 DNA reads TGTGCCAGCAGCTTGGGGCAGGGGCTGGGCGGGGAGCTGTTTTTT. The rearrangement uses TRBV5-4 and TRBJ2-2, with a weak D call TRBD1 (6 bases). Germline V gives CDR1 SGHNT, CDR2 YYREEE (reference sequence). The CDR3 is 15 residues long. Trimming pared 0 bases from V and 7 bases from J, leaving 13 bases between.

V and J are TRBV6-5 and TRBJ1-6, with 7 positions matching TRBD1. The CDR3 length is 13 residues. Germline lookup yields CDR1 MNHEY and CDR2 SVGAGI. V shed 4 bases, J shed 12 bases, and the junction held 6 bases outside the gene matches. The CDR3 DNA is TGTGCCAGCAGTTTAGGACAGGTCCGACCCCTCCACTTT. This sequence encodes CASSLGQVRPLHF.

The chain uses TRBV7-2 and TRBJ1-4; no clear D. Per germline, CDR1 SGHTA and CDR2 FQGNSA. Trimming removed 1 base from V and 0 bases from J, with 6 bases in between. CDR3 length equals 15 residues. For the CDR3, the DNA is TGTGCCAGCAGCTTAGACCCAGCAACTAATGAAAAACTGTTTTTT. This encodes CASSLDPATNEKLFF.

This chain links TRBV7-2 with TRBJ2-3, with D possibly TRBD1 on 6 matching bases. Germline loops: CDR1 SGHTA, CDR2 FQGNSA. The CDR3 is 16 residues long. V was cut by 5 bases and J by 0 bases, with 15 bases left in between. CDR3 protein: CASSQGLGTSTDTQYF. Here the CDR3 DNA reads TGTGCCAGCAGCCAGGGGCTGGGCACTAGCACAGATACGCAGTATTTT.

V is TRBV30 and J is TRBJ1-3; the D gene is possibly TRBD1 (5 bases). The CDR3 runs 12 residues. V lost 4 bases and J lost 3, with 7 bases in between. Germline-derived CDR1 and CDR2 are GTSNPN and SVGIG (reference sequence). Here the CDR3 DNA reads TGTGCCTGGATAGGGGATGGAAACACCATATATTTT. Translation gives CAWIGDGNTIYF.

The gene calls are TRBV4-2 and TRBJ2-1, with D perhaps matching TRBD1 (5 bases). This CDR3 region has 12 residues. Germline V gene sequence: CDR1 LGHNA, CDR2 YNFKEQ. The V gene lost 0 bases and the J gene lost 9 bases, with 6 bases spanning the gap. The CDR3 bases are TGTGCCAGCAGCCAAGATCAGGGTGAGCAGTTCTTC. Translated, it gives CASSQDQGEQFF.